The sequence of this T cell receptor beta chain was determined in a study of PD-1 blockade in classical Hodgkin lymphoma. Overall study results and limits: Similar baseline diversity was found in complete responders and newly diagnosed patients.

Germline lookup yields CDR1 SNHLY and CDR2 FYNNEI. This CDR3 spans 17 amino acids. V lost 0 bases and J 1 base, leaving 16 bases between the germline ends. Relapses following autologous stem cell transplantation were seen in all patients, with brentuximab vedotin exposure varying. Produced via immunoSEQ multiplex PCR; TCRdb's table is partial and in-frame only. The table has over 20,000 clones, 70% to 80% seen once. Turning to this clone: Antigen: not known.

The source was peripheral blood mononuclear cells (PBMCs), collected at baseline. The TCR originated in a human donor with classical Hodgkin lymphoma. The chain couples TRBV2 to TRBJ2-7; no reliable D call. CDR3 loop: CASSEALLGYRSYEQYF. The CDR3 DNA reads TGTGCCAGCAGTGAAGCGCTTCTGGGGTACAGATCCTACGAGCAGTACTTC. Full variable domain (missing parts from reference TRBV2 and TRBJ2-7): EPEVTQTPSHQVTQMGQEVILRCVPISNHLYFYWYRQILGQKVEFLVSFYNNEISEKSEIFDDQFSVERPDGSNFTLKIRSTKLEDSAMYFCASSEALLGYRSYEQYFGPGTRLTVT.